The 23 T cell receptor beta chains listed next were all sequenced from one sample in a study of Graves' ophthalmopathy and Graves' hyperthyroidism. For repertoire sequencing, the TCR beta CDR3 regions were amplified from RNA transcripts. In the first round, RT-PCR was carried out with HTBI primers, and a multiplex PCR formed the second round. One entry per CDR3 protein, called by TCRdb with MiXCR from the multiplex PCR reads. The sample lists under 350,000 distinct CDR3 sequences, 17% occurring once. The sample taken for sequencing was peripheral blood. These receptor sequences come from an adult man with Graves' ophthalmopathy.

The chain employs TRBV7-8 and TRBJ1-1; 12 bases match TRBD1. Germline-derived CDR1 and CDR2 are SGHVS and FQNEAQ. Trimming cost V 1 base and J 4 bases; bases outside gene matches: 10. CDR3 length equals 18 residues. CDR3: CASSLGSATGQGATEAFF. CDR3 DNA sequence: TGTGCCAGCAGCTTAGGGTCCGCAACGGGACAGGGGGCCACTGAAGCTTTCTTT.

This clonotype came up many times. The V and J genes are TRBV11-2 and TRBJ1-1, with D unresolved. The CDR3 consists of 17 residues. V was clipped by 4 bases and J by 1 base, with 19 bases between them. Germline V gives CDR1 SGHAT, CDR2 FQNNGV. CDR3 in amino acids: CASSSTDFFLGNTEAFF. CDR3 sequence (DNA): TGTGCCAGCAGCTCTACGGATTTTTTTTTGGGGAACACTGAAGCTTTCTTT.

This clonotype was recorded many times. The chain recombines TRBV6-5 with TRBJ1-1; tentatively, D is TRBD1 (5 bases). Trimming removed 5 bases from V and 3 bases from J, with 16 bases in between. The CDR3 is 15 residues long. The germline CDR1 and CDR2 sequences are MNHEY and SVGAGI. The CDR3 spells CASSPARDGYTEAFF. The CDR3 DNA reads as TGTGCCAGCAGTCCCGCCAGGGACGGTTACACTGAAGCTTTCTTT.

The CDR3 loop reads CSASTGLGYTF. CDR3 DNA sequence: TGCAGCGCCTCGACAGGGCTTGGCTACACCTTC. This rearrangement joins TRBV29-1 to TRBJ1-2; 7 nucleotides agree with TRBD1. CDR1 is SQVTM and CDR2 is ANQGSEA in the germline V gene. The CDR3 length is 11 residues. V shed 7 bases, J shed 7 bases, and the junction held 6 bases outside the gene matches.

CDR3 coding DNA: TGTGCCAGCAGTCCCTGGGGGGATGGGAACACCATATATTTT. It yields the protein CASSPWGDGNTIYF. The chain joins TRBV12-3 or TRBV12-4 to TRBJ1-3, with D tentatively TRBD1 (5 bases). The length of the CDR3 is 14 residues. V was trimmed by 5 bases and J by 7 bases, leaving 15 bases between them.

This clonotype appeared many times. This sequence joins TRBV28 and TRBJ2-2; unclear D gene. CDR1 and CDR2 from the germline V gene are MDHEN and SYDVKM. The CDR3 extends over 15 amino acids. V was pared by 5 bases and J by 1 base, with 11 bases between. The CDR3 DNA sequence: TGTGCCAGCAGTCCGCTAGACTTGAACACCGGGGAGCTGTTTTTT. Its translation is CASSPLDLNTGELFF.

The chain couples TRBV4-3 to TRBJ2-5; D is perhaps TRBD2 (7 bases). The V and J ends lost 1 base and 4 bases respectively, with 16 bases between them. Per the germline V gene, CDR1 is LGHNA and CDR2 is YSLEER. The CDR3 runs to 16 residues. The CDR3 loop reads CASSQVFGGPIETQYF. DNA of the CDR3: TGCGCCAGCAGCCAAGTCTTCGGGGGGCCTATAGAGACCCAGTACTTC.

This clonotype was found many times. This CDR3 is CAISEPRDYYEQYF. CDR3 in DNA: TGTGCCATCAGTGAGCCCCGGGACTACTACGAGCAGTACTTC. The J gene is TRBJ2-7, the V gene TRBV10-3; 7 bases match TRBD2. This CDR3 comprises 14 residues. The germline V gene encodes CDR1 ENHRY and CDR2 SYGVKD. V gave up 2 bases and J gave up 3 bases; unmatched junction bases: 4.

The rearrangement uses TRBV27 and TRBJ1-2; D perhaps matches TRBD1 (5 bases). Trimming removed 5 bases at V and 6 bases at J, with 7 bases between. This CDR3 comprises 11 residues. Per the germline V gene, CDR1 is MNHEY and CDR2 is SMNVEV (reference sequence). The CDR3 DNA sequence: TGTGCCAGCAGTGGGGGACATGGCTACACCTTC. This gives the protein CASSGGHGYTF.

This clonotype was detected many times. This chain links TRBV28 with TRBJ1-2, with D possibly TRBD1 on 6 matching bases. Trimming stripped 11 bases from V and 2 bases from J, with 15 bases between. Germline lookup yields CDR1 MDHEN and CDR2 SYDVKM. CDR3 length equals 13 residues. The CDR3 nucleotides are TGTGCCGCCTTGGACAGTGAGAACTATGGCTACACCTTC. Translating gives CAALDSENYGYTF.

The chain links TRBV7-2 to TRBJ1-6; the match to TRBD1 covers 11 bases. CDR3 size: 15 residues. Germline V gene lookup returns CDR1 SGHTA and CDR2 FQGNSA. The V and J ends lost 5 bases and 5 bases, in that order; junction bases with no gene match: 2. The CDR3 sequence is CASSKGQGDNSPLHF. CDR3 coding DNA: TGTGCCAGCAGCAAGGGACAGGGGGATAATTCACCCCTCCACTTT.

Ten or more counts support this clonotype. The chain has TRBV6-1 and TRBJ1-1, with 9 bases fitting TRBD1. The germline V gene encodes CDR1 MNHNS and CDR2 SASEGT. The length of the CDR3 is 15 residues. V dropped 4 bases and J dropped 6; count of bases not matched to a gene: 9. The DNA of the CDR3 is TGTGCCAGCAGTGCCGCCGGGACAGGGATTTCTGAAGCTTTCTTT. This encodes CASSAAGTGISEAFF.

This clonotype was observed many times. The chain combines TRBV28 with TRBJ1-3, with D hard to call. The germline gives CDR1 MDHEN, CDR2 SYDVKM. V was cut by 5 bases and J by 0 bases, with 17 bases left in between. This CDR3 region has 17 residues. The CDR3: CASSPPPGQLSGNTIYF. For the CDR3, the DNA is TGTGCCAGCAGTCCGCCCCCCGGGCAGCTCTCTGGAAACACCATATATTTT.

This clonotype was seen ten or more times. The CDR3 DNA reads TGTGCCAGCGCCCCCCACGGAACGAATTCACCCCTCCACTTT. It specifies CASAPHGTNSPLHF. V usage is TRBV12-3 or TRBV12-4 and J usage is TRBJ1-6; D is undetermined. The V end was cut by 8 bases, the J end by 7 bases, with 15 bases between. This CDR3 comprises 14 residues.

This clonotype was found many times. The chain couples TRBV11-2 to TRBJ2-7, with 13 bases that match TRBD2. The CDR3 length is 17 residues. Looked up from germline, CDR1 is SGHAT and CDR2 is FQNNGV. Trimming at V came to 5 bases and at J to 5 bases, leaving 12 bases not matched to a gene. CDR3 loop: CASSPGTSGVMLHEQYF. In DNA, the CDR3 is TGTGCCAGCAGCCCCGGGACTAGCGGGGTAATGCTCCACGAGCAGTACTTC.

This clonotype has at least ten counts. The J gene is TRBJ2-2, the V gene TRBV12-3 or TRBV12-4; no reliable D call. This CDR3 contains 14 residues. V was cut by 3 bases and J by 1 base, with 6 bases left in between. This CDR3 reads CASSLSVNTGELFF. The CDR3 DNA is TGTGCCAGCAGTTTGAGTGTGAACACCGGGGAGCTGTTTTTT.

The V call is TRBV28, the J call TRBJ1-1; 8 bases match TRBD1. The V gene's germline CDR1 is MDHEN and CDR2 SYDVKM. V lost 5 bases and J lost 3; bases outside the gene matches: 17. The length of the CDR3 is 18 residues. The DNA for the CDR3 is TGTGCCAGCAGTCAAATCGGAGCGGCAGGGGGCTGGGACACTGAAGCTTTCTTT. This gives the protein CASSQIGAAGGWDTEAFF. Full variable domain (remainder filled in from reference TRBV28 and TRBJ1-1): DVKVTQSSRYLVKRTGEKVFLECVQDMDHENMFWYRQDPGLGLRLIYFSYDVKMKEKGDIPEGYSVSREKKERFSLILESASTNQTSMYLCASSQIGAAGGWDTEAFFGQGTRLTVV.

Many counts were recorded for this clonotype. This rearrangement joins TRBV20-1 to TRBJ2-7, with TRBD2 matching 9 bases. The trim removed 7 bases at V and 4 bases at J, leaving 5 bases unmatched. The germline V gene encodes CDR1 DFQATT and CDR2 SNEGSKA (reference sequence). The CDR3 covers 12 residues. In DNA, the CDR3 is TGCAGTGTAGCGGGAGTAGTGTACGAGCAGTACTTC. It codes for CSVAGVVYEQYF.

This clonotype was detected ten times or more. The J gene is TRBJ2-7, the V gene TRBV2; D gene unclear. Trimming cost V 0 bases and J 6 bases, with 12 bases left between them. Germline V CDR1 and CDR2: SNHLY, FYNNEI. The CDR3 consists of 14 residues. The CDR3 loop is CASSEAPGQSEQYF. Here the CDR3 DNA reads TGTGCCAGCAGTGAAGCTCCTGGTCAGTCCGAGCAGTACTTC.

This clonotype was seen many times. The DNA of the CDR3 is TGTGCCAGCAGTCCCGCCCTGATGGCCAGGGCGAATACTGAAGCTTTCTTT. Residues: CASSPALMARANTEAFF. V usage is TRBV6-4 and J usage is TRBJ1-1, with TRBD1 as a possible D gene (5 bases). V lost 5 bases to trimming and J lost 5 bases, with 24 bases between them. There are 17 residues in the CDR3. The germline V gene has CDR1 MRHNA and CDR2 SNTAGT.

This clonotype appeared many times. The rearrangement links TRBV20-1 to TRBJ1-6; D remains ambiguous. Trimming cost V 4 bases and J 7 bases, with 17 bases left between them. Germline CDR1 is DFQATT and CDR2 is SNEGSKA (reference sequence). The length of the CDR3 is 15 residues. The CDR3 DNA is TGCAGTGCTACGCTCCCTCTCGGGGAAAATTCACCCCTCCACTTT. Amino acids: CSATLPLGENSPLHF.

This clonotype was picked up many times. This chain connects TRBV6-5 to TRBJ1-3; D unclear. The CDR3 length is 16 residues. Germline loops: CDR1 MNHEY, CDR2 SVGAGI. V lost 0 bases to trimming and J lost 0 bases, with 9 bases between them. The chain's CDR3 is CASSYSTGSSGNTIYF. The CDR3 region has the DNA TGTGCCAGCAGTTACTCGACCGGAAGCTCTGGAAACACCATATATTTT.

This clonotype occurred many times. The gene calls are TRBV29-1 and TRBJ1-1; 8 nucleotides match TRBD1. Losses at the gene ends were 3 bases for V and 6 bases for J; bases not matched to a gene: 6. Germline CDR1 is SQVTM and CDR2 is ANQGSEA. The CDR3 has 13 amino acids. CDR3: CSVEVAGGSEAFF. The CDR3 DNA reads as TGCAGCGTTGAGGTAGCAGGGGGCTCTGAAGCTTTCTTT.